This T cell receptor (beta chain) originates from a study of radiotherapy plus CTLA-4 blockade in lung cancer. In the study overall: Patients showed objective responses in roughly 19% of cases and disease control in under 35%. Study results and caveats: Reports identified early blood T cell clone dynamics, with interferon-beta, as the best response predictor.

Sequenced by immunoSEQ multiplex PCR; TCRdb stores in-frame clones only, minus some. The top ten hold around 9.5% of the sample, which has about 38,000 clones, about three quarters seen once. Focal radiation and CTLA-4 blockade (ipilimumab) were tested in chemo-refractory metastatic non-small-cell lung cancer patients. CDR3 size: 16 residues. Trimming left V 1 base short and J 6 bases short, with 13 bases between. Germline V gene sequence: CDR1 SGHTA, CDR2 FQGNSA. Note on this clone: The antigen is unknown.

The chain employs TRBV7-2 and TRBJ1-6; TRBD1 might be the D (5 bases). The sequence derives from a human donor with non-small cell lung cancer who had stable disease on radiotherapy plus ipilimumab. The sequencing here drew on peripheral blood, taken from a patient treated with radiotherapy plus ipilimumab. The DNA of the CDR3 is TGTGCCAGCAGCTTAGATCCACAGGTCCCTAATTCACCCCTCCACTTT. Protein sequence: CASSLDPQVPNSPLHF.